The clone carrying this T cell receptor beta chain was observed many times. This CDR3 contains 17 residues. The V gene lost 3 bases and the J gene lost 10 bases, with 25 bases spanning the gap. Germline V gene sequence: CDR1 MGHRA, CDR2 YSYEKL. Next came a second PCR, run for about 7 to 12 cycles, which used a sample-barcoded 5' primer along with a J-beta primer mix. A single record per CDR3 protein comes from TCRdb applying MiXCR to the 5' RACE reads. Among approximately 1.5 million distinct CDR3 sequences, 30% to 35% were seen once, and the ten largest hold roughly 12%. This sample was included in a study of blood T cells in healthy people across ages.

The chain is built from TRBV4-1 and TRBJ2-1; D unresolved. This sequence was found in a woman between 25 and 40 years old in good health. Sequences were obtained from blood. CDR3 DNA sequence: TGCGCCAGCAGCCACCGCCGGACCCAACATCAGTCGATCGAGCAGTTCTTC. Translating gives CASSHRRTQHQSIEQFF.